This entry concerns a single T cell receptor (beta chain). The antigen is not known. Other DNA variants within this sample encode the same CDR3. These data belong to a study of cytomegalovirus exposure and HLA in healthy donors. Notes on the study in general: Analysis was carried out at a later point, and it linked a missense DCLRE1C variant to TCR beta V- and J-gene trimming. Presence/absence analyses supposed approximately even sequencing depth among donors. An analysis was carried out at a later point. It showed that HLA-associated TCR beta chains were more clonally expanded than equally common non-associated chains.

Looked up from germline, CDR1 is SGHRS and CDR2 is YFSETQ. Trimming took off 0 bases at V and 3 bases at J, with 16 bases between the two ends. The CDR3 consists of 17 residues. Donors in the study were healthy people who gave bone marrow. PCR employed 60 Vbeta and 13 Jbeta primers. Assay: immunoSEQ multiplex PCR; the TCRdb copy retains only in-frame clones and omits some. The sample has 55,000 to 80,000 clones, around 86% seen once. Sequencing used PBMCs. The sequence came from a female donor in good health and CMV-seronegative. J is TRBJ2-1 and V is TRBV5-1; possible D gene TRBD1, 5 bases. In nucleotides, the CDR3 is TGCGCCAGCAGCTTGGTACGGGTCAGGCAGGGCTACAATGAGCAGTTCTTC. Amino acids: CASSLVRVRQGYNEQFF.